This TCR beta chain was captured in a study of shared clonotypes between healthy human individuals. Sequencing was performed with immunoSEQ multiplex PCR; in TCRdb, only in-frame clones are kept and a portion is missing. The repertoire holds hundreds of thousands of clones, 90% to 96% seen once, with 0.055% to 0.075% in the top ten. The sample was naive CD4+ T cells sorted from blood. Subset in this sample: CD45RA+ positively selected. The source of this sequence is a woman aged 25-40 years in good health.

The CDR3 reads CASSRGFRYSDQETQYF. DNA for the CDR3: TGCGCCAGCAGCCGAGGTTTCCGTTATAGCGACCAAGAGACCCAGTACTTC. The chain employs TRBV4-1 and TRBJ2-5; D perhaps matches TRBD2 (5 bases). The CDR3 has 17 residues. V lost 4 bases to trimming and J lost 0 bases, with 18 bases between them. Germline CDR1 is MGHRA and CDR2 is YSYEKL.